In its sample, the clone carrying this TCR beta chain was seen many times. Amplification targeted the TCR beta CDR3 regions, with RNA transcripts as the source material. In the first round, RT-PCR was carried out with HTBI primers, and a multiplex PCR formed the second round. Via MiXCR, TCRdb re-called the multiplex PCR reads, giving one row per CDR3 protein. The sample lists about 620,000 distinct CDR3 sequences; about a fifth were seen once. This record belongs to a study of Graves' ophthalmopathy and Graves' hyperthyroidism. V lost 0 bases and J lost 3, with 6 bases in between. Germline V gives CDR1 MNHEY, CDR2 SVGAGI. CDR3 length: 13 residues.

The receptor comes from a woman under 30 with stable Graves' hyperthyroidism. Some clones in this sample may be carry-over from other donors' samples. The V call is TRBV6-5, the J call TRBJ2-7; D unclear. Sequencing used peripheral blood. This chain's CDR3 is CASSYSVDYEQYF. CDR3 coding DNA: TGTGCCAGCAGTTACTCGGTTGACTACGAGCAGTACTTC.